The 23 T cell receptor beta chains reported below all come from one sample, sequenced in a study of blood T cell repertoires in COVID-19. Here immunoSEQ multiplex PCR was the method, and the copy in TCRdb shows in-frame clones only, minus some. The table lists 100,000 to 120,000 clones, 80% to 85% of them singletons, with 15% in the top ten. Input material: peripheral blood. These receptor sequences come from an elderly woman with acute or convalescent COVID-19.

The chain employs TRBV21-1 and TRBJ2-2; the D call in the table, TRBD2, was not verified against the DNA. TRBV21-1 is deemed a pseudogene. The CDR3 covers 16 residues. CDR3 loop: CASSQEGLGFTGELFF. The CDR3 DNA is TGTGCCAGCAGCCAGGAGGGACTAGGGTTCACCGGGGAGCTGTTTTTT.

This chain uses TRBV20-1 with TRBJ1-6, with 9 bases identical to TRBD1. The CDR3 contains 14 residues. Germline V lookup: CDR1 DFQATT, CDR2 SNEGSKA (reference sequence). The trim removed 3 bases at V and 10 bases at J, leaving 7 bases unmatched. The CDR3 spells CSASPGTGISPLHF. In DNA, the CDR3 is TGCAGTGCTAGTCCCGGGACAGGGATCTCACCCCTCCACTTT.

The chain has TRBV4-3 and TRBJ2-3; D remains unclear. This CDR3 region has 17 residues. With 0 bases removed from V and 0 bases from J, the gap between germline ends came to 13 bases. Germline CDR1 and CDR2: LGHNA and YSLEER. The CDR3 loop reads CASSQDWHNPSTDTQYF. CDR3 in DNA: TGCGCCAGCAGCCAAGATTGGCACAACCCTAGCACAGATACGCAGTATTTT.

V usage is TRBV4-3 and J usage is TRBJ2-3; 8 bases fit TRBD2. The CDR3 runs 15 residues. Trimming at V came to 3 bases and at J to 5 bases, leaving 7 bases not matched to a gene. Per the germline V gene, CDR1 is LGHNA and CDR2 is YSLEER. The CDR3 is CASSQDIAGQDTQYF. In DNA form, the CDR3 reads TGCGCCAGCAGCCAGGACATAGCGGGGCAAGATACGCAGTATTTT.

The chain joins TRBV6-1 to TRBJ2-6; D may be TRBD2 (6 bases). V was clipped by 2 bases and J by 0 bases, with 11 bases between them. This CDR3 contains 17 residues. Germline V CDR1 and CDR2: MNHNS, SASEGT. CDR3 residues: CASSELLGLSGANVLTF. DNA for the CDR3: TGTGCCAGCAGTGAACTGCTGGGACTCTCTGGGGCCAACGTCCTGACTTTC.

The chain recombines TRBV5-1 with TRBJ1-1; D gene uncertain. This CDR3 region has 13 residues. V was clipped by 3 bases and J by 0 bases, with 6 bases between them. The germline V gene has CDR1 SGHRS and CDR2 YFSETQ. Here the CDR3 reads CASSYGMNTEAFF. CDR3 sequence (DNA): TGCGCCAGCAGCTACGGTATGAACACTGAAGCTTTCTTT.

This CDR3 reads CASSLSDRPPREGEAFF. As DNA, the CDR3 is TGTGCCAGCAGCTTGAGCGACAGGCCCCCTCGCGAGGGTGAAGCTTTCTTT. The chain employs TRBV5-4 and TRBJ1-1, with D perhaps TRBD1 (6 bases). Trimming took off 1 base at V and 7 bases at J, with 23 bases between the two ends. The CDR3 is made up of 17 amino acids. CDR1 is SGHNT and CDR2 is YYREEE in the germline V gene (reference sequence).

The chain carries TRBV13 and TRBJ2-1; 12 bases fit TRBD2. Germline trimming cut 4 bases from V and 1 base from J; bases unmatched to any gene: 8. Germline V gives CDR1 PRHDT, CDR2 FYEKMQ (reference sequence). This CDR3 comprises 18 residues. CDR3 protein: CASSSRTSGAISYNEQFF. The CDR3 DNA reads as TGTGCCAGCAGCTCTCGGACTAGCGGGGCTATTTCCTACAATGAGCAGTTCTTC.

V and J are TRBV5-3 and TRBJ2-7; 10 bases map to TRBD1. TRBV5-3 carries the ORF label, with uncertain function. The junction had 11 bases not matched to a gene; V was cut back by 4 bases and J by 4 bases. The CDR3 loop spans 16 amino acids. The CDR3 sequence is CARSGGEPGQGYEQYV. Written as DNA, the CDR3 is TGTGCCAGAAGCGGCGGCGAGCCGGGACAGGGGTACGAGCAGTACGTC.

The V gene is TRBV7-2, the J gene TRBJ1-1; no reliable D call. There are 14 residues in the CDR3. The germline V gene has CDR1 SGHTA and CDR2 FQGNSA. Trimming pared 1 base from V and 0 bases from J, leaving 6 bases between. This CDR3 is CASSLDRVNTEAFF. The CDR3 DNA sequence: TGTGCCAGCAGCTTAGACAGAGTGAACACTGAAGCTTTCTTT. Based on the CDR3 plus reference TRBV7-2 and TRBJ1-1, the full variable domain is GAGVSQSPSNKVTEKGKDVELRCDPISGHTALYWYRQSLGQGLEFLIYFQGNSAPDKSGLPSDRFSAERTGGSVSTLTIQRTQQEDSAVYLCASSLDRVNTEAFFGQGTRLTVV.

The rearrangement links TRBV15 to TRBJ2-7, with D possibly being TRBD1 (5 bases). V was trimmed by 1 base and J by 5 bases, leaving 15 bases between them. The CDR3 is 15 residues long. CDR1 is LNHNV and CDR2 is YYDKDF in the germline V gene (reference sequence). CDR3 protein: CATSRGSAGKDEQYV. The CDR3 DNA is TGTGCCACCAGCAGAGGTTCTGCAGGGAAAGACGAGCAGTACGTC.

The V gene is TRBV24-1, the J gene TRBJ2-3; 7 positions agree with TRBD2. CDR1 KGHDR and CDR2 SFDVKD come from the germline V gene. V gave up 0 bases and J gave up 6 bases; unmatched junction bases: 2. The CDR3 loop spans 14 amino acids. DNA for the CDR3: TGTGCCACCAGTGATTTGACTAGCGTCGATACGCAGTATTTT. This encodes CATSDLTSVDTQYF.

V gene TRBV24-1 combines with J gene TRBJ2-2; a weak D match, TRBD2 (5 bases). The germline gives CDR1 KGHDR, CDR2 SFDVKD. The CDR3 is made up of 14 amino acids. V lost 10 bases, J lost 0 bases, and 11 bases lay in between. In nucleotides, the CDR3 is TGTGCCACGGCGGACTGGACGAACACCGGGGAGCTGTTTTTT. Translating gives CATADWTNTGELFF.

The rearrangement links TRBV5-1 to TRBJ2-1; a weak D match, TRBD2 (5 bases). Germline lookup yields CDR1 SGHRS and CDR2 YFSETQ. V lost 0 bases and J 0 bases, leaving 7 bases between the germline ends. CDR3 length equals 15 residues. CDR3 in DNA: TGCGCCAGCAGCTTGGGGGGAGTCTCCTACAATGAGCAGTTCTTC. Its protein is CASSLGGVSYNEQFF.

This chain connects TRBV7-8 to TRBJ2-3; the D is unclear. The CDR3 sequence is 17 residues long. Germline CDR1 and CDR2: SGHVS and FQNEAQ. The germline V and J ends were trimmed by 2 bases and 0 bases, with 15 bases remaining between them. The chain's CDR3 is CASSLRGATQSTDTQYF. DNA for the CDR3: TGTGCCAGCAGCTTACGCGGAGCTACCCAGAGCACAGATACGCAGTATTTT.

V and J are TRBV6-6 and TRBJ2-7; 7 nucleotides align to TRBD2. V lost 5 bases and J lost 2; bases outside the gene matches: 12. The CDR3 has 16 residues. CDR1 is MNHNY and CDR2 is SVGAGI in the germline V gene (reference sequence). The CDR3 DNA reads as TGTGCCAGCAGTACGACCGCTTGGCGGGGGACCTACGAGCAGTACTTC. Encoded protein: CASSTTAWRGTYEQYF.

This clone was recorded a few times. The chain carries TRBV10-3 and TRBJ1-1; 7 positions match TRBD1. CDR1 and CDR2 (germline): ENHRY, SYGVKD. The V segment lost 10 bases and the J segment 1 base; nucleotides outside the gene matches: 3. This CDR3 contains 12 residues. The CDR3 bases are TGTGCCACGGGACAGAGGAACACTGAAGCTTTCTTT. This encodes CATGQRNTEAFF.

The CDR3 reads CASRGGQLSNQPQHF. The CDR3 region has the DNA TGTGCCAGCAGGGGGGGACAGCTTAGCAATCAGCCCCAGCATTTT. The rearrangement uses TRBV2 and TRBJ1-5; TRBD1 agrees at 7 bases. CDR1 and CDR2 (germline): SNHLY, FYNNEI. The CDR3 length is 15 residues. V gave up 6 bases and J gave up 0 bases; unmatched junction bases: 5. The full variable domain, its missing parts supplied by reference TRBV2 and TRBJ1-5, is EPEVTQTPSHQVTQMGQEVILRCVPISNHLYFYWYRQILGQKVEFLVSFYNNEISEKSEIFDDQFSVERPDGSNFTLKIRSTKLEDSAMYFCASRGGQLSNQPQHFGDGTRLSIL.

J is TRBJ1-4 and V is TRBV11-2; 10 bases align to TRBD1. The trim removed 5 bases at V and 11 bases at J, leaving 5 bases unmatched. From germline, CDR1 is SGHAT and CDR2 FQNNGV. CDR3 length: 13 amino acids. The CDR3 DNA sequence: TGTGCCAGCAGCGTCGACAGGGGGCGGAAACTGTTTTTT. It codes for CASSVDRGRKLFF.

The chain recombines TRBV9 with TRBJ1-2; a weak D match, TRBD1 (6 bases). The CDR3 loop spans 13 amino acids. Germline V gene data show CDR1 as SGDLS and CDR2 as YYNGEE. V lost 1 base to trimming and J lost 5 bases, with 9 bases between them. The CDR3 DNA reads TGTGCCAGCAGCGTATCAACAGGGTATGGCTACACCTTC. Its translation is CASSVSTGYGYTF. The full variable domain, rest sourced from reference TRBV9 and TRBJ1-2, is DSGVTQTPKHLITATGQRVTLRCSPRSGDLSVYWYQQSLDQGLQFLIQYYNGEERAKGNILERFSAQQFPDLHSELNLSSLELGDSALYFCASSVSTGYGYTFGSGTRLTVV.

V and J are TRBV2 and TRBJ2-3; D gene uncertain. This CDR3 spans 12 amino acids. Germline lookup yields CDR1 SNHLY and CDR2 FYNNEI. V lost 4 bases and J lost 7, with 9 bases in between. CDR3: CASSGAAHTQYF. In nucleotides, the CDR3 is TGTGCCAGCAGTGGCGCTGCCCATACGCAGTATTTT.

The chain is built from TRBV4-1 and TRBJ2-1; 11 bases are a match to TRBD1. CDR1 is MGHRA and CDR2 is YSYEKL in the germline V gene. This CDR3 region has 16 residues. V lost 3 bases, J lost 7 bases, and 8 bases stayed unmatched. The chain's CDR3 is CASSQEPGQGGNEQFF. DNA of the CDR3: TGCGCCAGCAGCCAGGAACCGGGACAGGGGGGAAATGAGCAGTTCTTC.

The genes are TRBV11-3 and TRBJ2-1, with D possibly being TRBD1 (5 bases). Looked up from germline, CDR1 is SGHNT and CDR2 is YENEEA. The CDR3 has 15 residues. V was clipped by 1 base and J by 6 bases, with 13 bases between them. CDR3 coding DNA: TGTGCCAGCAGCTTAGGACGACAGAAGGGCAATGAGCAGTTCTTC. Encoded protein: CASSLGRQKGNEQFF.